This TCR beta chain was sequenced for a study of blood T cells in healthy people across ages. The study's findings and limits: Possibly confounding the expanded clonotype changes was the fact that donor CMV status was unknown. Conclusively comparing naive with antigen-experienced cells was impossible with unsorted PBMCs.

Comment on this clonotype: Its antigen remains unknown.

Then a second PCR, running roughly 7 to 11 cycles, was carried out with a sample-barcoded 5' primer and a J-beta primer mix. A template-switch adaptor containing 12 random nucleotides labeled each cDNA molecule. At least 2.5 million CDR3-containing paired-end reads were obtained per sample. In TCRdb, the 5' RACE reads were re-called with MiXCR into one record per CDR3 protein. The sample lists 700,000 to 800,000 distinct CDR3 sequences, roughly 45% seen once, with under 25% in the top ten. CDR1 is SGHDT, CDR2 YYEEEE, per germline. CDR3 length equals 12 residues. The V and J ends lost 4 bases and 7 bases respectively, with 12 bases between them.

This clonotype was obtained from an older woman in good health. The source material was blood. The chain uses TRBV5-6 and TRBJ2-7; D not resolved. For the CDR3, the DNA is TGTGCCAGCAGCGTTCTACACAATGAGCAGTACTTC. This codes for CASSVLHNEQYF.